One sample yielded the 6 T cell receptor beta chains listed below, sequenced in a study of cytomegalovirus exposure and HLA in healthy donors. The primer mix had 60 Vbeta and 13 Jbeta primers. Only in-frame clones appear in the TCRdb table, and some are missing; sequencing was by immunoSEQ multiplex PCR. The sample consists of around 110,000 clones, roughly 68% of them appearing once. The sample was PBMCs. The source of these receptors is a woman under 40 in good health and CMV-seronegative.

V usage is TRBV6-5 and J usage is TRBJ2-2; 8 bases map to TRBD1. The ends lost 2 bases at V and 4 bases at J; junction bases unmatched: 3. Germline lookup yields CDR1 MNHEY and CDR2 SVGAGI. This CDR3 contains 15 residues. DNA for the CDR3: TGTGCCAGCAGTTACGGACAGGGCAGCACCGGGGAGCTGTTTTTT. This encodes CASSYGQGSTGELFF.

As concerns this clone: At one of its ends the junction is not consistent with the germline gene, which may arise from a read error. The chain couples TRBV7-9 to TRBJ2-7, with D unclear. CDR3 length: 12 amino acids. Germline loops: CDR1 SEHNR, CDR2 FQNEAQ (reference sequence). The DNA for the CDR3 is TGTTCCAGCAGCTTACAGTCCGACGAGCAGTACTTC. This encodes CSSSLQSDEQYF.

The chain is built from TRBV28 and TRBJ2-2; TRBD2 is a possible D gene (6 bases). Germline V gene data show CDR1 as MDHEN and CDR2 as SYDVKM. The V and J ends lost 5 bases and 2 bases respectively, with 12 bases between them. The CDR3 length is 15 residues. The CDR3 DNA sequence: TGTGCCAGCAGTACTCCGGGACTTAACACCGGGGAGCTGTTTTTT. It codes for CASSTPGLNTGELFF.

V gene TRBV28 combines with J gene TRBJ1-1; 7 bases match TRBD1. Germline CDR1 and CDR2: MDHEN and SYDVKM. After removal of 3 bases from V and 0 bases from J, the junction contained 10 bases not matched to a gene. The length of the CDR3 is 17 residues. The CDR3 reads CASSLDRTGGMNTEAFF. CDR3 DNA: TGTGCCAGCAGTTTGGACAGGACTGGGGGCATGAACACTGAAGCTTTCTTT.

In this sample, this clone turned up a few times. This chain joins TRBV6-4 and TRBJ2-2, with TRBD2 identical over 7 bases. The J segment lost 4 bases and the V segment lost 0 bases, leaving 11 bases of the junction unmatched. This CDR3 is built from 18 residues. The germline V gene has CDR1 MRHNA and CDR2 SNTAGT. As DNA, the CDR3 is TGTGCCAGCAGTGACTCGTTTTTAGCCAGCGGGGCCACCGGGGAGCTGTTTTTT. Its translation is CASSDSFLASGATGELFF.

This clone has more than one count but fewer than ten. DNA of the CDR3: TGTGCCAGCAGCCAAAGGGGTTGGACTAGCGGGAGCTACGAGCAGTACTTC. Protein: CASSQRGWTSGSYEQYF. The J gene is TRBJ2-7, the V gene TRBV14; 13 positions agree with TRBD2. This CDR3 contains 17 residues. V lost 2 bases to trimming and J lost 3 bases; unmatched junction nucleotides: 7. The germline V gene encodes CDR1 SGHDN and CDR2 FVKESK.